Below are 16 T cell receptor beta chains sequenced from a single sample in a study of spatial heterogeneity in lung cancer. Overall study findings and caveats: The number of expanded tumor alpha and beta chains correlated with mutation number.

The sample's time point: sample taken at primary tumor resection. TCRdb processed the 5' RACE reads anew with MiXCR; each CDR3 protein has one entry. The sample contains approximately 18,000 distinct CDR3 sequences, roughly 5% of which appear only once. Their cognate antigens are unknown. This sample comprised lung tumor tissue, obtained at surgery. All receptors derive from a female donor with early-stage non-small cell lung cancer.

This clonotype showed up just a few times. A much larger clone lies one base from this, so it may be a read error. Without the conserved terminal phenylalanine or tryptophan, this CDR3 likely stems from a read error. Found in a library prepared for alpha chains, this beta chain is an off-target read, and its abundance has little meaning. The V gene is TRBV5-6, the J gene TRBJ2-2; 9 bases align to TRBD2. CDR3 size: 16 residues. Trimming at V came to 1 base and at J to 3 bases, leaving 4 bases not matched to a gene. Germline values: CDR1 SGHDT, CDR2 YYEEEE. This CDR3 reads CASSLTGLADTGELFS. DNA for the CDR3: TGTGCCAGCAGCTTGACGGGACTAGCAGACACCGGGGAGCTGTTTTCT.

Concerning this clonotype: Little can be read into the size of this beta chain, an off-target read in a library designed for alpha chains. The rearrangement links TRBV15 to TRBJ2-1, with D possibly being TRBD2 (6 bases). V shed 0 bases and J shed 4 bases, with 13 bases lying between them. Germline lookup yields CDR1 LNHNV and CDR2 YYDKDF (reference sequence). The CDR3 runs 16 residues. The DNA of the CDR3 is TGTGCCACCAGCAGAGATCGGTCTAGCGCTTACAATGAGCAGTTCTTC. This translates into CATSRDRSSAYNEQFF.

This clonotype appeared many times. A library made for alpha chains picked up this beta chain off target, so its size means little. V and J are TRBV5-1 and TRBJ2-5, with D possibly TRBD2 on 5 matching bases. The ends were cut back, 3 bases at V and 2 bases at J, with 8 bases in the middle. The CDR3 sequence is 13 residues long. The germline gives CDR1 SGHRS, CDR2 YFSETQ. The DNA of the CDR3 is TGCGCCAGCAGCTACGGGGTACAAGAGACCCAGTACTTC. This gives the protein CASSYGVQETQYF.

In this sample, this clonotype turned up many times. Because the library targeted alpha chains, this beta chain is an off-target read whose size means little. The chain links TRBV7-2 to TRBJ2-7; unclear D gene. The germline CDR1 and CDR2 sequences are SGHTA and FQGNSA. The CDR3 covers 12 residues. V was clipped by 0 bases and J by 7 bases, with 7 bases between them. CDR3 bases: TGTGCCAGCAGCTTAGCGGGTAGAGAGCAGTACTTC. Amino acid sequence: CASSLAGREQYF.

By share of the sample, this clonotype is medium-sized. This beta chain came through as a stray read in a library set up for alpha chains, and its size says little. The V and J genes are TRBV21-1 and TRBJ2-7. TRBV21-1 is recorded as a pseudogene. The CDR3 is made up of 15 amino acids. The CDR3 DNA reads TGTGCCAGCAGCAAAGAAGAGGGAGCTACCTACGAGCAGTACTTC. It encodes CASSKEEGATYEQYF.

This clonotype was detected a few times. The size of this beta chain means little, since it is a stray read in a library made for alpha chains. This chain links TRBV7-2 with TRBJ2-2; 9 nucleotides match TRBD2. The CDR3 loop spans 16 amino acids. Per germline, CDR1 SGHTA and CDR2 FQGNSA. Trimming at V came to 2 bases and at J to 5 bases, leaving 6 bases not matched to a gene. CDR3 amino acids: CASSLLAGGDTGELFF. The CDR3 nucleotides read TGTGCCAGCAGCTTACTTGCGGGAGGGGATACCGGGGAGCTGTTTTTT.

This clonotype was detected many times. Within a library made for alpha chains, this beta chain is off target, and its count is uninformative. V usage is TRBV7-2 and J usage is TRBJ2-6; TRBD1 is a possible D gene (5 bases). The CDR3 sequence is 14 residues long. Germline CDR1 is SGHTA and CDR2 is FQGNSA. V gave up 4 bases and J gave up 4 bases, with 8 bases separating them. The CDR3 region has the DNA TGTGCCAGCAGCTGGGGCTCCGGGGCCAACGTCCTGACTTTC. Translation gives CASSWGSGANVLTF.

This clonotype was observed at least ten times. This beta chain is a stray read from a library made for alpha chains; its abundance is not meaningful. V gene TRBV3-1 combines with J gene TRBJ2-7; 9 bases line up with TRBD2. Germline CDR1 reads LGHDT; CDR2 reads YNNKEL (reference sequence). Trimming cost V 2 bases and J 3 bases; bases outside gene matches: 5. The CDR3 runs to 15 residues. In DNA, the CDR3 is TGTGCCAGCAGCCAAAACAGCGGGAGGCGCTACGAGCAGTACTTC. Protein product: CASSQNSGRRYEQYF.

A single count supports this clonotype. With the library built for alpha chains, this beta chain is off target and its frequency is not meaningful. The chain has TRBV5-1 and TRBJ2-2, with D uncertain. Germline V gene sequence: CDR1 SGHRS, CDR2 YFSETQ. With 3 bases removed from V and 3 bases from J, the gap between germline ends came to 6 bases. This CDR3 region has 13 residues. CDR3 nucleotide sequence: TGCGCCAGCAGCTCCCTAGACACCGGGGAGCTGTTTTTT. Translation: CASSSLDTGELFF.

As to this clonotype: The library was prepared for alpha chains; this beta chain is a stray read, so its frequency means little. The chain employs TRBV24-1 and TRBJ2-2; perhaps TRBD2 as D (5 bases). The CDR3 has 17 residues. Germline values: CDR1 KGHDR, CDR2 SFDVKD. Trimming took off 3 bases at V and 7 bases at J, with 20 bases between the two ends. CDR3 in DNA: TGTGCCACCAGTGATGCCGGGCCCACCGGGAAAATCGGGGAGCTGTTTTTT. This sequence encodes CATSDAGPTGKIGELFF.

The sample holds many counts of this clonotype. Since the library was made to target alpha chains, this beta chain is a stray read and its abundance is not meaningful. The chain couples TRBV11-2 to TRBJ2-4, with D possibly being TRBD1 (6 bases). V gave up 1 base and J gave up 9 bases, with 10 bases separating them. Per the germline V gene, CDR1 is SGHAT and CDR2 is FQNNGV. CDR3 length: 13 residues. CDR3 in DNA: TGTGCCAGCAGCTTAGCCAGGGGCGGCATTCAGTACTTC. Translating it yields CASSLARGGIQYF. The full variable domain, its missing parts supplied by reference TRBV11-2 and TRBJ2-4, is EAGVAQSPRYKIIEKRQSVAFWCNPISGHATLYWYQQILGQGPKLLIQFQNNGVVDDSQLPKDRFSAERLKGVDSTLKIQPAKLEDSAVYLCASSLARGGIQYFGAGTRLSVL.

This clonotype was recorded many times. Because this beta chain is a stray read in a library intended to capture alpha chains, its abundance should not be given much weight. The V and J genes are TRBV12-3 or TRBV12-4 and TRBJ2-2; D not resolved. The CDR3 contains 17 residues. Trimming took 5 bases from V and 3 from J, leaving 19 bases between them. CDR3: CASSPATSQTHTGELFF. The CDR3 nucleotides read TGTGCCAGCAGTCCCGCTACGTCGCAGACTCACACCGGGGAGCTGTTTTTT.

This clonotype occurred many times. This beta chain is a stray sequence in a library constructed for alpha chains; its clone size is not meaningful. V and J are TRBV7-9 and TRBJ1-1; D is unclear. The CDR3 spans 15 residues. Trimming removed 4 bases at V and 0 bases at J, with 12 bases between. Looked up from germline, CDR1 is SEHNR and CDR2 is FQNEAQ (reference sequence). CDR3 in amino acids: CASSSAGYMNTEAFF. In DNA, the CDR3 is TGTGCCAGCAGCTCAGCGGGGTATATGAACACTGAAGCTTTCTTT.

In its sample, this clonotype is medium-sized. With the library built for alpha chains, this beta chain is off target and its frequency is not meaningful. V is TRBV10-2 and J is TRBJ2-7, with D possibly TRBD1 on 5 matching bases. Trimming stripped 10 bases from V and 0 bases from J, with 10 bases between. CDR3 length: 12 residues. Looked up from germline, CDR1 is WSHSY and CDR2 is SAAADI. The CDR3 coding sequence is TGCGCCACTTCGGACAACTCCTACGAGCAGTACTTC. The encoded protein is CATSDNSYEQYF.

This clonotype was observed a few times. As an off-target read in a library built for alpha chains, this beta chain has a frequency of little significance. This chain connects TRBV11-2 to TRBJ1-2; no reliable D call. The V gene lost 4 bases and the J gene lost 4 bases, with 16 bases spanning the gap. This CDR3 contains 15 residues. From germline, CDR1 is SGHAT and CDR2 FQNNGV. The CDR3 sequence: CASSSPRFAPYGYTF. As DNA, the CDR3 is TGTGCCAGCAGCTCCCCTCGTTTCGCGCCCTATGGCTACACCTTC.

A few counts support this clonotype. Because the library targeted alpha chains, this beta chain is an off-target read whose size means little. This chain links TRBV18 with TRBJ2-5; TRBD2 matches at 7 bases. Losses at the gene ends were 0 bases for V and 0 bases for J; bases not matched to a gene: 7. The length of the CDR3 is 17 residues. Germline CDR1 KGHSH, CDR2 LQKENI. The CDR3 here is CASSPPRSSGYQETQYF. The CDR3 nucleotides read TGTGCCAGCTCACCACCGCGGTCTAGCGGTTACCAAGAGACCCAGTACTTC.